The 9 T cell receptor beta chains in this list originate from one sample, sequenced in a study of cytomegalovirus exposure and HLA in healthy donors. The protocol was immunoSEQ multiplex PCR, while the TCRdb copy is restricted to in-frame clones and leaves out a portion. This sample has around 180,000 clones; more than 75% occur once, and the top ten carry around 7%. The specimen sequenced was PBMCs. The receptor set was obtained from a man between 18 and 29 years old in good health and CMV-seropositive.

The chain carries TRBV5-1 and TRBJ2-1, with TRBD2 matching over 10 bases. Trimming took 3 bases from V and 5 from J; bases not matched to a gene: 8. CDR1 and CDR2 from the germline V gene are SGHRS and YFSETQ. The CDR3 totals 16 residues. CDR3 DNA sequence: TGCGCCAGCAGCTCCCAAACTAGCGGGGCAAACAATGAGCAGTTCTTC. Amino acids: CASSSQTSGANNEQFF.

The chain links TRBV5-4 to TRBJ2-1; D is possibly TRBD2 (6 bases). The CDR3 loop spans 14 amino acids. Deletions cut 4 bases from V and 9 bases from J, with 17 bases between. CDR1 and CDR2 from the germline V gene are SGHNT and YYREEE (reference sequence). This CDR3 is CASSPWRGLGEQFF. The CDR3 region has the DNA TGTGCCAGCAGCCCATGGAGGGGCCTGGGTGAGCAGTTCTTC.

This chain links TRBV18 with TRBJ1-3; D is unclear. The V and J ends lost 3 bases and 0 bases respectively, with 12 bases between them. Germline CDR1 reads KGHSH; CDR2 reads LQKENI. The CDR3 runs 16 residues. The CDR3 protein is CASSPLTANSGNTIYF. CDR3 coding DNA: TGTGCCAGCTCACCGTTAACAGCCAACTCTGGAAACACCATATATTTT.

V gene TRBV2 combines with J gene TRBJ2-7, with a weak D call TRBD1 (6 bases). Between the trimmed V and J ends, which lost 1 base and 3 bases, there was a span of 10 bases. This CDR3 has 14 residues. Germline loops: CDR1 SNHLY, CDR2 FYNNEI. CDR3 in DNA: TGTGCCAGCAGTGAAGGGGGGCCTGGCTACGAGCAGTACTTC. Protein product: CASSEGGPGYEQYF.

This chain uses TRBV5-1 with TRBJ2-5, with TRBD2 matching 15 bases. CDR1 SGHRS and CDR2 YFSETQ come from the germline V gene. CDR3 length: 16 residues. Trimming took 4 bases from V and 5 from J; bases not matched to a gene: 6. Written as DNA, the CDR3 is TGCGCCAGCAGCCCAGGACTAGCGGGAGGGGTGGAGACCCAGTACTTC. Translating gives CASSPGLAGGVETQYF.

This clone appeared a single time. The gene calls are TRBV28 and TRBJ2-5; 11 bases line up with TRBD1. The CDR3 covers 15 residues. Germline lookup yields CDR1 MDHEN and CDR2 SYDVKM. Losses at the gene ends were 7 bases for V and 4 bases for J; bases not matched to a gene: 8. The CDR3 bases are TGTGCCAGCACCCCTTCGGGGACAGGGGGAGAGACCCAGTACTTC. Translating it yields CASTPSGTGGETQYF.

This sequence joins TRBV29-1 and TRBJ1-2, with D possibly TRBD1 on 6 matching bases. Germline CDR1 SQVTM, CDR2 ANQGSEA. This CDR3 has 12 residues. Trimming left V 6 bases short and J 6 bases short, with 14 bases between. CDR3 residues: CSVPFRTDGYTF. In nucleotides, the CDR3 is TGCAGCGTCCCTTTTCGGACAGATGGCTACACCTTC.

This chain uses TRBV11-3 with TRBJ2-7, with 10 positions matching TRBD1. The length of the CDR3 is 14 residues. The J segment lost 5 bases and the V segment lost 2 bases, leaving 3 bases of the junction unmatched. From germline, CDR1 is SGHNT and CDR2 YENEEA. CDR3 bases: TGTGCCAGCAGCTTAAGGGACAGGGGTCACGAGCAGTACTTC. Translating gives CASSLRDRGHEQYF. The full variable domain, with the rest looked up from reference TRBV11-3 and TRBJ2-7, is EAGVVQSPRYKIIEKKQPVAFWCNPISGHNTLYWYLQNLGQGPELLIRYENEEAVDDSQLPKDRFSAERLKGVDSTLKIQPAELGDSAVYLCASSLRDRGHEQYFGPGTRLTVT.

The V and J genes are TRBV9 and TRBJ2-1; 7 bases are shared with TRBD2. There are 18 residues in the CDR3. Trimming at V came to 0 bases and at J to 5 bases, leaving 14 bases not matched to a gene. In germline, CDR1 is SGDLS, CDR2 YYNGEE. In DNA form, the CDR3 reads TGTGCCAGCAGCGTAGCGCGGGCTAGCGGAGCGGACAACAATGAGCAGTTCTTC. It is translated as CASSVARASGADNNEQFF.